This T cell receptor (beta chain) was recovered during a study of radiotherapy plus CTLA-4 blockade in lung cancer. Chemo-refractory metastatic non-small-cell lung cancer patients received focal radiation with ipilimumab CTLA-4 blockade. The protocol was immunoSEQ multiplex PCR, while the TCRdb copy is restricted to in-frame clones and leaves out a portion. The table records 55,000 to 65,000 clones, approximately 76% of them present only once. CDR1 and CDR2 from the germline V gene are SQVTM and ANQGSEA. With V trimmed by 4 bases and J by 3 bases, 10 bases remained unmatched. The CDR3 loop spans 16 amino acids. Study-level findings and limits: Alongside interferon-beta, early blood T cell clone dynamics were reportedly the best predictor of response. In blood, tumor-derived TCR clones expanded after radiotherapy plus ipilimumab.

In regard to this clone: The antigen remains unidentified.

The gene calls are TRBV29-1 and TRBJ2-1; 9 bases align to TRBD2. The receptor was isolated from a human donor with non-small cell lung cancer who had a complete response to radiotherapy plus ipilimumab. Source: peripheral blood, taken from a patient treated with radiotherapy plus ipilimumab. In DNA, the CDR3 is TGCAGCGTTGGCATGGCGGCTAGCGGGAACTACAATGAGCAGTTCTTC. Encoded protein: CSVGMAASGNYNEQFF.